This T cell receptor (beta chain) was obtained from a study of shared clonotypes between healthy human individuals. The study, taken as a whole, reports: For naive CD4 cells, roughly 4.6% of clonotypes were shared across a handful of donors. In contrast to clonotypes shared by all four donors, non-shared clonotypes had lower generation probabilities.

Libraries were prepared by immunoSEQ multiplex PCR; TCRdb keeps only in-frame clonotypes and omits some of them. The sample carries under 1,100,000 clones, 70% to 80% recorded once. Remarks on this clone: Antigen: not known.

The CDR3 consists of 14 residues. With 6 bases clipped from V and 3 bases from J, the junction kept 5 bases outside the gene matches. Germline V gene sequence: CDR1 SGHVS, CDR2 FQNEAQ. The donor cohort consisted entirely of Caucasian adults residing in Nashville, Tennessee. CD45RA+ naive and CD45RA-negative memory subsets were separated from CD4+ cells. The chain has TRBV7-8 and TRBJ2-1; TRBD1 matches at 7 bases. This TCR came from a man between 18 and 35 years old in good health. Some clones in this sample may be carry-over from other donors' samples. The sequenced sample consisted of memory CD4+ T cells from PBMCs. Subset reported: CD45RA-negative fraction. CDR3: CASRLTGFYNEQFF. The CDR3 DNA is TGTGCCAGCAGATTGACAGGGTTCTACAATGAGCAGTTCTTC.